The 5 T cell receptor beta chains below all came from one sample that was sequenced in a study of blood T cell repertoires in COVID-19. Method: immunoSEQ multiplex PCR; TCRdb's copy keeps in-frame clones and lacks some. The sample records 35,000 to 50,000 clones, 85% to 90% being singletons. The sequenced sample consisted of peripheral blood. The receptors were gathered from a human donor in a cohort sampled during active COVID-19.

The V call is TRBV5-6, the J call TRBJ2-1, with D possibly matching TRBD2 (6 bases). Per the germline V gene, CDR1 is SGHDT and CDR2 is YYEEEE. The CDR3 is 16 residues long. V shed 3 bases and J shed 1 base, with 14 bases lying between them. This CDR3 is CASSSLGSGSYNEQFF. The CDR3 DNA sequence: TGTGCCAGCAGCTCACTGGGGAGCGGGTCCTACAATGAGCAGTTCTTC. The full variable domain, in which reference TRBV5-6 and TRBJ2-1 provide the parts outside the CDR3, is DAGVTQSPTHLIKTRGQQVTLRCSPKSGHDTVSWYQQALGQGPQFIFQYYEEEERQRGNFPDRFSGHQFPNYSSELNVNALLLGDSALYLCASSSLGSGSYNEQFFGPGTRLTVL.

The gene calls are TRBV9 and TRBJ2-7; 7 nucleotides match TRBD2. Trimming cost V 1 base and J 0 bases; bases outside gene matches: 7. CDR1 is SGDLS and CDR2 is YYNGEE in the germline V gene. CDR3 length: 16 amino acids. CDR3 amino acids: CASSVSREGSSYEQYF. DNA of the CDR3: TGTGCCAGCAGCGTATCGAGGGAGGGCTCCTCCTACGAGCAGTACTTC.

The chain links TRBV28 to TRBJ1-4, with TRBD1 as a possible D gene (5 bases). Germline CDR1 is MDHEN and CDR2 is SYDVKM. The V end lost 3 bases, the J end lost 5 bases, and 13 bases lay between the germline ends. This CDR3 spans 15 amino acids. The DNA for the CDR3 is TGTGCCAGCAGTTTTGGCGCGGCAGGGAATGAAAAACTGTTTTTT. Translated: CASSFGAAGNEKLFF.

The chain joins TRBV19 to TRBJ1-5; a weak D match, TRBD1 (5 bases). V dropped 1 base and J dropped 7 bases, with 11 bases sitting between them. The germline CDR1 and CDR2 sequences are LNHDA and SQIVND (reference sequence). The CDR3 consists of 14 residues. CDR3 nucleotide sequence: TGTGCCAGTAGTATAGGGCAGGGCGAGCAGCCCCAGCATTTT. Translated: CASSIGQGEQPQHF.

This clone was recorded a few times. The chain employs TRBV11-3 and TRBJ2-7; no clear D. The CDR3 has 13 residues. Trimming pared 2 bases from V and 2 bases from J, leaving 7 bases between. Germline V gene sequence: CDR1 SGHNT, CDR2 YENEEA. The DNA of the CDR3 is TGTGCCAGCAGCTTACACAGAACCTACGAGCAGTACTTC. Protein sequence: CASSLHRTYEQYF.